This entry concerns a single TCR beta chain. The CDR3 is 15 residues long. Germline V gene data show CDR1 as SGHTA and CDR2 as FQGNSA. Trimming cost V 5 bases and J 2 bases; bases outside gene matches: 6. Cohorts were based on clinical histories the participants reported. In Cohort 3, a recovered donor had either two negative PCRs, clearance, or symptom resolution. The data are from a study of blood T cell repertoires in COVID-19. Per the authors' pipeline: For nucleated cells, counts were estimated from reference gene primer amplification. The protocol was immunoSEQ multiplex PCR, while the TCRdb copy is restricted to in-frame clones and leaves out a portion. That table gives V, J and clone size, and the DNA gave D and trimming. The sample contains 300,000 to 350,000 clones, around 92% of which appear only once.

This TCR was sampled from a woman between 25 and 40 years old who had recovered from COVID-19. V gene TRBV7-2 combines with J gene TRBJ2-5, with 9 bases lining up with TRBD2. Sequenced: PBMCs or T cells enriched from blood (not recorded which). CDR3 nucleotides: TGTGCCAGCAGCCCAATAGCGGGAGTACAAGAGACCCAGTACTTC. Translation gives CASSPIAGVQETQYF.